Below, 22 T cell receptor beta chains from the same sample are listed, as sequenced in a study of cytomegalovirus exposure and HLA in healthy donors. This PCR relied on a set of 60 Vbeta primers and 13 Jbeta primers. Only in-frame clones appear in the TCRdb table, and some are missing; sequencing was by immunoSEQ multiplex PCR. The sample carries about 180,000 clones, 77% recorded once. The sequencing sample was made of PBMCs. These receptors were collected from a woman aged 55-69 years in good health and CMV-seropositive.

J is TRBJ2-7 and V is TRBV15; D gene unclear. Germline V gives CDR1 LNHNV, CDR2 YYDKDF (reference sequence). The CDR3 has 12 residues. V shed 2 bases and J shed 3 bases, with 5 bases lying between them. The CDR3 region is CATSRPNYEQYF. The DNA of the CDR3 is TGTGCCACCAGCAGACCTAACTACGAGCAGTACTTC.

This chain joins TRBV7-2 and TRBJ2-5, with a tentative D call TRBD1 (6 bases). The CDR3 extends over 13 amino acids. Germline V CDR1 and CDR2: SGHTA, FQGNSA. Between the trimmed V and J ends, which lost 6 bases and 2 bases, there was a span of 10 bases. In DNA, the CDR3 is TGTGCCAGCAGTAGGGGGACACAAGAGACCCAGTACTTC. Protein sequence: CASSRGTQETQYF.

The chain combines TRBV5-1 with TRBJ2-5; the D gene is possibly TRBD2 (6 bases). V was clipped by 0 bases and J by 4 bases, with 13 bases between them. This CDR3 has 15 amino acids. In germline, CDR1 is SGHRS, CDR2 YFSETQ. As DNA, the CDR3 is TGCGCCAGCAGCTTGGGGTTGCGGGGTCGAGAGACCCAGTACTTC. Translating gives CASSLGLRGRETQYF.

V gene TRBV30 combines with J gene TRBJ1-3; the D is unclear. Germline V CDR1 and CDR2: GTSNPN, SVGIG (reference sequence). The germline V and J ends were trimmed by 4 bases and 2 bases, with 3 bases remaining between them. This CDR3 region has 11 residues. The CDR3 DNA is TGTGCCTGGACAGCTGGAAACACCATATATTTT. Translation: CAWTAGNTIYF.

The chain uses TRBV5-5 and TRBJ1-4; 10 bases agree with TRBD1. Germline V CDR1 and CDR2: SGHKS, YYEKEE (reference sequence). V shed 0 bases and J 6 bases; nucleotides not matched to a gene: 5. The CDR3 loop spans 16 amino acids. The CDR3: CASSLDMGQGYEKLFF. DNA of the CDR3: TGTGCCAGCAGCTTGGATATGGGACAGGGGTATGAAAAACTGTTTTTT.

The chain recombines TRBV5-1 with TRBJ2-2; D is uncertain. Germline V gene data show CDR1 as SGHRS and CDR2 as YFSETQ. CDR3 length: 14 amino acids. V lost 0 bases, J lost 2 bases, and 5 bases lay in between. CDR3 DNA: TGCGCCAGCAGCTTGGACAGAAACACCGGGGAGCTGTTTTTT. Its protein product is CASSLDRNTGELFF.

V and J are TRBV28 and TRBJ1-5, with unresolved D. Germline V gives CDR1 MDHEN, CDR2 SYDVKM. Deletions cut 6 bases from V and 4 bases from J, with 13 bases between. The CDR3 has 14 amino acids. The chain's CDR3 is CASRRDRGNQPQHF. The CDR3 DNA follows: TGTGCCAGCAGAAGGGATCGAGGGAATCAGCCCCAGCATTTT.

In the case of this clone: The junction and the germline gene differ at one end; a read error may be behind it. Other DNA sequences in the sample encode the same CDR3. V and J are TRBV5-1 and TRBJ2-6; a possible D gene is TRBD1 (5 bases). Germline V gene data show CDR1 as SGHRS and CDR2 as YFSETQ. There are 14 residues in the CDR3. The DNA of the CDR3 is TGCGCCAGCAGCTTCGGTGGTGGGGCCAACGGCCTGACTTTC. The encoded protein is CASSFGGGANGLTF.

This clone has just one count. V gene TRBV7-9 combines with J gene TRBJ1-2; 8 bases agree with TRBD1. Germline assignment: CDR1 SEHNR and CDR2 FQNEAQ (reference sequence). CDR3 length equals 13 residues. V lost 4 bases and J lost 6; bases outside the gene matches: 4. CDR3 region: CASSSDRADGYTF. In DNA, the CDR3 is TGTGCCAGCAGCTCGGACAGGGCGGATGGCTACACCTTC.

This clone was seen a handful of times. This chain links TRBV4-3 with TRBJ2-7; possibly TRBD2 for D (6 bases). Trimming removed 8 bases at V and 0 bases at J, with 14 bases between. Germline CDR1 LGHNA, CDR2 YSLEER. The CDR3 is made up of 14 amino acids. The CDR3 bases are TGCGCCAGCCGATCTGGGACTCACTCCTACGAGCAGTACTTC. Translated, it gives CASRSGTHSYEQYF.

The chain's CDR3 is CASSLGGQSTNEKLFF. The CDR3 nucleotides are TGTGCCAGCAGCTTGGGCGGACAGTCAACTAATGAAAAACTGTTTTTT. V and J are TRBV5-8 and TRBJ1-4, with D possibly TRBD1 on 6 matching bases. The CDR3 sequence is 16 residues long. V lost 0 bases to trimming and J lost 0 bases, with 9 bases between them. CDR1 and CDR2 from the germline V gene are SGHTS and YDEGEE.

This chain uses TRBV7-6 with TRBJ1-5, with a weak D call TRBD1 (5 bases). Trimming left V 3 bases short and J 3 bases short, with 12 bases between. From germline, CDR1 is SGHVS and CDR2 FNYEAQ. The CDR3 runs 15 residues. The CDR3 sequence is CASSLQSGNNQPQHF. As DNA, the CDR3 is TGTGCCAGCAGCTTGCAATCAGGGAACAATCAGCCCCAGCATTTT.

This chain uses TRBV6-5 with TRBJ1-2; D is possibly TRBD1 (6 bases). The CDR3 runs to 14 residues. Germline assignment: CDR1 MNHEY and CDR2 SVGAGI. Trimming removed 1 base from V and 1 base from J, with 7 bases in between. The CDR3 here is CASSYLTGNYGYTF. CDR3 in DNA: TGTGCCAGCAGTTACTTGACAGGTAACTATGGCTACACCTTC.

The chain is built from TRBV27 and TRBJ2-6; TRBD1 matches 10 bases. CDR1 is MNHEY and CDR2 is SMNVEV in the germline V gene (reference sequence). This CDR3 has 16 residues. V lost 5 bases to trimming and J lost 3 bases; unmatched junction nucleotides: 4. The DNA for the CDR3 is TGTGCCAGCAGTCCGACAGGGGGCGGTGGGGCCAACGTCCTGACTTTC. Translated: CASSPTGGGGANVLTF. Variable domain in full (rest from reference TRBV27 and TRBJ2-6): EAQVTQNPRYLITVTGKKLTVTCSQNMNHEYMSWYRQDPGLGLRQIYYSMNVEVTDKGDVPEGYKVSRKEKRNFPLILESPSPNQTSLYFCASSPTGGGGANVLTFGAGSRLTVL.

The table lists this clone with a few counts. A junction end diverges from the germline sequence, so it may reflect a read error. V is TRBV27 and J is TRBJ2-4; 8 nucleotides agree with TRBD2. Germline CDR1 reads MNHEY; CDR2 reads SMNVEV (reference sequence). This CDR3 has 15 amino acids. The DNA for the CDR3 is TGTGCCAGCAGTTTCGGGGGGGTAGCCAAAAACAGTCAGTACTTC. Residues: CASSFGGVAKNSQYF.

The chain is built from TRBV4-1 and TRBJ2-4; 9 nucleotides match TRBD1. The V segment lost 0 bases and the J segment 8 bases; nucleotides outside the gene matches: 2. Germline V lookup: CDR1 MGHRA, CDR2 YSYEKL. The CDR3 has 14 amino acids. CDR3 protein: CASSQDGDRDIQYF. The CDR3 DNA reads TGCGCCAGCAGCCAAGATGGGGACAGGGACATTCAGTACTTC.

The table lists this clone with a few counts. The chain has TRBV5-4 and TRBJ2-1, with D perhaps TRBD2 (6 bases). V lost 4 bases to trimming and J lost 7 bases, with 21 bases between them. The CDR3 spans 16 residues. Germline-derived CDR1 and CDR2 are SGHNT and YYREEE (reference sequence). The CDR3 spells CASSKQSGSGGNEQFF. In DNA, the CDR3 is TGTGCCAGCAGCAAACAGTCGGGCTCCGGGGGAAATGAGCAGTTCTTC. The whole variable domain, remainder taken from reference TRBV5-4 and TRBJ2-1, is ETGVTQSPTHLIKTRGQQVTLRCSSQSGHNTVSWYQQALGQGPQFIFQYYREEENGRGNFPPRFSGLQFPNYSSELNVNALELDDSALYLCASSKQSGSGGNEQFFGPGTRLTVL.

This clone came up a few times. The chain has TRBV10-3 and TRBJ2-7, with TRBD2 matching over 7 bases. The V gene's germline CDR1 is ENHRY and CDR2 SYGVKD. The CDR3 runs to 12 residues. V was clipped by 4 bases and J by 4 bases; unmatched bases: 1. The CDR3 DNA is TGTGCCATCAGTGGGGGAGGGTACGAGCAGTACTTC. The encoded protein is CAISGGGYEQYF.

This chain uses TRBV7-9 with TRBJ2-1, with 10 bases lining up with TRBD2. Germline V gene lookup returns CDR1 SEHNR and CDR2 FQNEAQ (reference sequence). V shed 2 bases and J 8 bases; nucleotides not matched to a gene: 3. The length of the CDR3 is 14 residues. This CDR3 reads CASSLSGRADEQFF. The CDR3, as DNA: TGTGCCAGCAGCTTAAGCGGGAGGGCGGATGAGCAGTTCTTC.

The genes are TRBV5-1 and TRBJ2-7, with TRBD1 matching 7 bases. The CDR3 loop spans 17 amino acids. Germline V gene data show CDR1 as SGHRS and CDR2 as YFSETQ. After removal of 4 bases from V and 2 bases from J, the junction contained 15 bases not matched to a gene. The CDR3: CASSPDDYPTGTYEQYF. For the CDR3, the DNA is TGCGCCAGCAGCCCCGATGACTACCCGACAGGGACCTACGAGCAGTACTTC.

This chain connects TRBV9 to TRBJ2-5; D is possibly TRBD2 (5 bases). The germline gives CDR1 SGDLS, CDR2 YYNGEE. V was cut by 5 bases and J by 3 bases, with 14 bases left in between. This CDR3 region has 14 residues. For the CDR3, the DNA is TGTGCCAGCAGTGCTGACATCGGGAAAGAGACCCAGTACTTC. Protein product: CASSADIGKETQYF.

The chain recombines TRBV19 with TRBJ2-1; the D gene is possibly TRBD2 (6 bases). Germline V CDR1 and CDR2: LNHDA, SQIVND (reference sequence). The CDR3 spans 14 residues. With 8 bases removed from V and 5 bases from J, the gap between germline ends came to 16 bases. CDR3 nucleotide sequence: TGTGCCAGTCGATGGGGTGGGGGGAACAATGAGCAGTTCTTC. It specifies CASRWGGGNNEQFF.